Reported below is one T cell receptor (beta chain). What antigen it recognizes has not been identified. No base quality information exists; no much larger clone differs at one position. These data are taken from a study of OX40 agonist ivuxolimab in advanced cancers. In the study overall: Ivuxolimab was an agonistic, fully human IgG2 monoclonal antibody directed against OX40 (CD134), a costimulatory receptor. Intravenous ivuxolimab was administered to patients every 2 weeks at six dose levels: 0.01, 0.1, 0.3, 1.5, 3 and 10 mg/kg. Of the 52 patients in dose escalation, about 20 had hepatocellular carcinoma, about 15 had melanoma, 9 had renal cell carcinoma and 9 had head and neck cancer. The dose-escalation cohort was 82.7% male with a mean age of roughly 60 years, ranging from about 20 to 80. Patients were allowed to have had prior anti-PD-1, anti-PD-L1 or anti-CTLA-4 therapy, and approximately 41% of the dose-escalation patients had previously received checkpoint inhibitors. Partial responses were achieved by three dose-escalation patients, of whom one had hepatocellular carcinoma and two had cutaneous melanoma. The point of sequencing TCRbeta in the periphery was to test whether ivuxolimab changed TCR sequence diversity and drove clonal T-cell expansion. The paper reports the monotherapy dose-escalation portion (N of about 54 patients) of the phase I ivuxolimab trial. Beyond this particular receptor, the publication reports: Low levels of normalized T-cell clonal expansion were also seen in some patients who did not respond. At doses of 0.1 to 3.0 mg/kg, clonal expansion of both CD4+ and CD8+ blood T cells was observed from baseline to week 6. The antigen specificity of the clonally expanded peripheral T cells was not determined. Partial responders in the 0.1-3.0 mg/kg groups had among the lowest normalized peripheral clonal expansion, especially among CD8+ T cells. After ivuxolimab, expanded clones were on average more numerous among CD8+ T cells than among CD4+ T cells.

Genomic DNA was extracted from sorted cells for sequencing of the TCRbeta CDR3 region. The immunoSEQ Assay was used to sequence the TCRbeta CDR3 regions. In its TCRdb copy, this immuneACCESS table keeps in-frame sequences only and misses some clones. Where compared with another copy, unresolved V genes explain less than half of these, and the others have no known cause. Counted in this sample were roughly 25,000 clones; around 76% of them appeared once. The top ten hold about 14% of the sample. The trial excluded patients who had a history of autoimmune disease or who were on systemic immunosuppression. Peripheral blood for TCR sequencing was drawn from every dose cohort at baseline, at cycle 4 day 1 and at cycle 7 day 1. The samples were taken from a phase I, first-in-human, multicenter, open-label dose-escalation trial of ivuxolimab. Adults with locally advanced or metastatic melanoma, renal cell carcinoma, hepatocellular carcinoma or head and neck squamous cell carcinoma were enrolled in the trial. Before TCR sequencing, CD4+ and CD8+ T cells were separately sorted from peripheral blood.

CDR1 and CDR2 were assigned from the germline V gene (reference sequence) as MNHNY and SVGAGI. Measured from the cysteine to the phenylalanine, the CDR3 is 15 residues long. The kept DNA is CDR3 alone, 45 bases in frame from the first base. The junction carries 8 bases between V and J, which are trimmed by 2 bases and 3 bases respectively. The chain is made from TRBV6-6 and TRBJ1-6; the D gene is perhaps TRBD1, from 5 matching bases. Sequences were derived from CD4+ or CD8+ T cells sorted from blood, sampled in a trial of the OX40 agonist ivuxolimab. The clonotype comes from an adult with an advanced solid tumor such as melanoma, head and neck, liver or kidney cancer. The DNA sequence is TGTGCCAGCAGTTACAGAGGGGACTATAATTCACCCCTCCACTTT. It specifies CASSYRGDYNSPLHF.